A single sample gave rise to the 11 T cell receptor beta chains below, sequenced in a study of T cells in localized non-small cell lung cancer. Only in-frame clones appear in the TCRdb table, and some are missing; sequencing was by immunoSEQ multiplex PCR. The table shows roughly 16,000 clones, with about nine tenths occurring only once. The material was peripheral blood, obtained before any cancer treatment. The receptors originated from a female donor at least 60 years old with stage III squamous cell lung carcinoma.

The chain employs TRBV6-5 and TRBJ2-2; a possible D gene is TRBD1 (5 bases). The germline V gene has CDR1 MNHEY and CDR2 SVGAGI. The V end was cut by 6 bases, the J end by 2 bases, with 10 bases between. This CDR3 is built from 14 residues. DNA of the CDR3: TGTGCCAGCAGCCCCGACAGCAACACCGGGGAGCTGTTTTTT. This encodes CASSPDSNTGELFF.

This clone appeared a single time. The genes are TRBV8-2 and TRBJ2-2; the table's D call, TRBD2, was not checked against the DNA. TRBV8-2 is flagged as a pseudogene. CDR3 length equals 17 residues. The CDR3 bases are TGTGGCAGTGACGTACGTATAGGAGGCGTCGACACCGGGGAGCTGTTTTTT. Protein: CGSDVRIGGVDTGELFF.

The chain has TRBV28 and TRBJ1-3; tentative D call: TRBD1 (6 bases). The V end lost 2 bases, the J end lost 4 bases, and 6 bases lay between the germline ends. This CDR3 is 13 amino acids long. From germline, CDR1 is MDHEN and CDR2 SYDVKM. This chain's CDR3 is CASSLGTGNTIYF. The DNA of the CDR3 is TGTGCCAGCAGTTTAGGGACAGGAAACACCATATATTTT.

The CDR3 sequence: CASRRKILAGYYNEQFF. The CDR3 DNA reads TGTGCCAGCAGACGTAAAATACTAGCGGGGTATTACAATGAGCAGTTCTTC. The chain carries TRBV28 and TRBJ2-1; 10 bases map to TRBD2. The germline V gene has CDR1 MDHEN and CDR2 SYDVKM. This CDR3 has 17 amino acids. Unmatched junction bases numbered 12, after V lost 6 bases and J lost 4 bases.

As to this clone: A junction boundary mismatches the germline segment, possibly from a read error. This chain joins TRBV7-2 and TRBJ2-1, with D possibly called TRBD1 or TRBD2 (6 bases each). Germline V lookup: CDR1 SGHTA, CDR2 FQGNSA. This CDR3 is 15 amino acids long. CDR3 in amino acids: CASNLGGGSYNEQFF. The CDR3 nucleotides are TGTGCCAGCAACTTAGGGGGAGGTTCCTACAATGAGCAGTTCTTC.

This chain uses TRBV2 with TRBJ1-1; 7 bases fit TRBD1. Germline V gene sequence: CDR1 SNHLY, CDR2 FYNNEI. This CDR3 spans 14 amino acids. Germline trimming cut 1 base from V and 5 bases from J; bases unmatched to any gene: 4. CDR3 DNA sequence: TGTGCCAGCAGTGAAGGAGGGGGCCGTACTGAAGCTTTCTTT. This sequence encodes CASSEGGGRTEAFF.

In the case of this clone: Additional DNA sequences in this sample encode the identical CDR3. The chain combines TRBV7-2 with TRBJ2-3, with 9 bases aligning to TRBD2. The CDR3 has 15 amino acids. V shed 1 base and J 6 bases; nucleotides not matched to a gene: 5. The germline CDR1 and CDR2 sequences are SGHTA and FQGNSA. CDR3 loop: CASSLVGGGVDTQYF. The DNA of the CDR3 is TGTGCCAGCAGCTTAGTAGGCGGGGGGGTGGATACGCAGTATTTT.

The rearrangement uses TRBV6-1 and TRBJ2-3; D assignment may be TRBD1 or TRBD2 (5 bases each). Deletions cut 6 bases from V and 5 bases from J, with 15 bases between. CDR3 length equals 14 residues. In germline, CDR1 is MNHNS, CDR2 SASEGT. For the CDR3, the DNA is TGTGCCAGCAGATCGGGCCAGAGGGGAGATACGCAGTATTTT. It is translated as CASRSGQRGDTQYF.

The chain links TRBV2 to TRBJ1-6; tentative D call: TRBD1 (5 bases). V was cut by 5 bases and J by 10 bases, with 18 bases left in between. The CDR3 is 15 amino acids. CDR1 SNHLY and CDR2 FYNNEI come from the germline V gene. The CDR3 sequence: CASSLQGKGFSPLHF. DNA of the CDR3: TGTGCCAGCAGTCTCCAGGGCAAGGGTTTCTCACCCCTCCACTTT. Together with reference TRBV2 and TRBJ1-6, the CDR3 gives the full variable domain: EPEVTQTPSHQVTQMGQEVILRCVPISNHLYFYWYRQILGQKVEFLVSFYNNEISEKSEIFDDQFSVERPDGSNFTLKIRSTKLEDSAMYFCASSLQGKGFSPLHFGNGTRLTVT.

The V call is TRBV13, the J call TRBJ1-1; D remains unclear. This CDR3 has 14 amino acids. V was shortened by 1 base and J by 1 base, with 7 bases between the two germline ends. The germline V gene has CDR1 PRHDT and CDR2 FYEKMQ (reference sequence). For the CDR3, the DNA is TGTGCCAGCAGCTTAGAACAGCAGAACACTGAAGCTTTCTTT. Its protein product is CASSLEQQNTEAFF.

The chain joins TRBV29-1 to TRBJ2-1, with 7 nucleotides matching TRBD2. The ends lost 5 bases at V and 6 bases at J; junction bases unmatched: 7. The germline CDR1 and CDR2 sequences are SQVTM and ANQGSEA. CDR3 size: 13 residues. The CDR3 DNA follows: TGCAGCGTTAAGGAGGGAGGGCTCAATGAGCAGTTCTTC. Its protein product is CSVKEGGLNEQFF.